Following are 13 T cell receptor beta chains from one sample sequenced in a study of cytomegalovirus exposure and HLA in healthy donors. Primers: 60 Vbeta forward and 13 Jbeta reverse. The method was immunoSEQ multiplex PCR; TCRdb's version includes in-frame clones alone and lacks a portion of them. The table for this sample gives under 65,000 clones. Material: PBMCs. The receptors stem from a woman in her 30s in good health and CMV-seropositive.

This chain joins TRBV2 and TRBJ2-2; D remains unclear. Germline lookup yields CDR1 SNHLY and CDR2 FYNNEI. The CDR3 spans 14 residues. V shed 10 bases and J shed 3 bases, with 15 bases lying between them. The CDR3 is CAIRQRIHTGELFF. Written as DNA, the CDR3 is TGTGCCATCCGACAAAGAATACACACCGGGGAGCTGTTTTTT.

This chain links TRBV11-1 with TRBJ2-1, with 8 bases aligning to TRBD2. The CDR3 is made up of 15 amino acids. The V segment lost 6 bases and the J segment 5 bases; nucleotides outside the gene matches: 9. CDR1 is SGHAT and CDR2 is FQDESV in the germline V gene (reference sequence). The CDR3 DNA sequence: TGTGCCAGCAGTACCGGGGGGGAGGCCGACAATGAGCAGTTCTTC. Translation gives CASSTGGEADNEQFF.

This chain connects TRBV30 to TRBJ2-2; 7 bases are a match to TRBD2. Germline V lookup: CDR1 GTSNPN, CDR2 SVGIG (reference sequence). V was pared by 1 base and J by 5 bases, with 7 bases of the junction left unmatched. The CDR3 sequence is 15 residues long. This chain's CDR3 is CAWSERARGTGELFF. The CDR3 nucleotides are TGTGCCTGGAGTGAAAGGGCGCGGGGGACCGGGGAGCTGTTTTTT.

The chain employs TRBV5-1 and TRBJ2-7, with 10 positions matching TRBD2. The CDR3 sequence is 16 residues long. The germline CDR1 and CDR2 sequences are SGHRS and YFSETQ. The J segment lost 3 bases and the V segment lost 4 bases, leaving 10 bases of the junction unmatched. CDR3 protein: CASSLAPSGSNYEQYF. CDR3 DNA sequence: TGCGCCAGCAGCCTCGCCCCTAGCGGGAGTAACTACGAGCAGTACTTC.

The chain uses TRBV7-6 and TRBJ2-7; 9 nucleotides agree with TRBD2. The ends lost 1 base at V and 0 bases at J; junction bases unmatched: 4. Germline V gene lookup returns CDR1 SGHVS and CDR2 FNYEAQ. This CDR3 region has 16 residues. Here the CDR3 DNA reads TGTGCCAGCAGCTTAGTCGGTAGCGGGGGCTCCTACGAGCAGTACTTC. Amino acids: CASSLVGSGGSYEQYF.

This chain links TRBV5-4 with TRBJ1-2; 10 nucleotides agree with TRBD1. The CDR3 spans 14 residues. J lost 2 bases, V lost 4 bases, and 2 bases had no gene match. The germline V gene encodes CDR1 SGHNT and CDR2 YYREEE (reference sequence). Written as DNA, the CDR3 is TGTGCCAGCAGCCCGGACAGGGGGAACTATGGCTACACCTTC. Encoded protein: CASSPDRGNYGYTF.

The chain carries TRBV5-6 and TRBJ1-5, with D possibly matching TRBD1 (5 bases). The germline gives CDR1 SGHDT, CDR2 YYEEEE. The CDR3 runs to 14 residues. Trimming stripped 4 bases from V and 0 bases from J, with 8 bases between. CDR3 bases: TGTGCCAGCAGCCGTAGGGGTAGCAATCAGCCCCAGCATTTT. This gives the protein CASSRRGSNQPQHF.

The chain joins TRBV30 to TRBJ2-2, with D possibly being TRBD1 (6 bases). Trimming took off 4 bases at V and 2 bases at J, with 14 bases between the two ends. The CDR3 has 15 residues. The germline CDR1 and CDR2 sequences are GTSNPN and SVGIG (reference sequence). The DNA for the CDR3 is TGTGCCTGGACCTTAGACAGGAGCAACACCGGGGAGCTGTTTTTT. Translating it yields CAWTLDRSNTGELFF.

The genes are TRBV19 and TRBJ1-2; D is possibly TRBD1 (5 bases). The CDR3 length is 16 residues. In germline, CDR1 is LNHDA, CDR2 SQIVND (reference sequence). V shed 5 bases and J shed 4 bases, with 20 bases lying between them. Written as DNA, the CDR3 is TGTGCCAGTAGTCCCCCCGGGACCGCGGGGGGCTATGGCTACACCTTC. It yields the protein CASSPPGTAGGYGYTF.

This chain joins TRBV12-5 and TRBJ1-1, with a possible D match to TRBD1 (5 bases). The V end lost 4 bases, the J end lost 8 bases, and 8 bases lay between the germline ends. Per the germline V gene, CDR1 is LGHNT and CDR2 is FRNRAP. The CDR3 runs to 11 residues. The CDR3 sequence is CASGSGIEAFF. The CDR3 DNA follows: TGTGCTAGTGGTTCAGGGATCGAAGCTTTCTTT.

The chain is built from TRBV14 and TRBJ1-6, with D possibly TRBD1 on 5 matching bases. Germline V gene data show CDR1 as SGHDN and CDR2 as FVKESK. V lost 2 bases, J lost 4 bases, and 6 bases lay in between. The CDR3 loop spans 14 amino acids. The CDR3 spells CASSQRGYNSPLHF. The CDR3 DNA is TGTGCCAGCAGCCAACGGGGGTATAATTCACCCCTCCACTTT.

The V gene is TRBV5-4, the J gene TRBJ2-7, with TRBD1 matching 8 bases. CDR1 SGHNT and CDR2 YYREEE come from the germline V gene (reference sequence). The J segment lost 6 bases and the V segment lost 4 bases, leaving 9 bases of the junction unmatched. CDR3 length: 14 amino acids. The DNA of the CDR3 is TGTGCCAGCAGCCAGAAGACAGGGGAGATCGAGCAGTACTTC. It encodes CASSQKTGEIEQYF.

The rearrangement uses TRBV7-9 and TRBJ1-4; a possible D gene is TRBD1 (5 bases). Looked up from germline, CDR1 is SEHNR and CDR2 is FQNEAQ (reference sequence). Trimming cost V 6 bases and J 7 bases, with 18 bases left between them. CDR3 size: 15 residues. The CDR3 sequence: CASSVGETGAEKLFF. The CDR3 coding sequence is TGTGCCAGCAGTGTAGGGGAAACGGGAGCTGAAAAACTGTTTTTT.